A single T cell receptor beta chain is shown here with its context. This entry is derived from a study of blood T cell repertoires in COVID-19. For the study at large: T cells, B-cell-depleted T cells, or PBMCs supplied cDNA or gDNA.

Sequencing was performed with immunoSEQ multiplex PCR; in TCRdb, only in-frame clones are kept and a portion is missing. The table has tens of thousands of clones, more than 65% seen once. The receptor comes from a man between 65 and 85 years old with COVID-19, enrolled during active disease. Material: peripheral blood.

In nucleotides, the CDR3 is TGTGCCAGTAGTATCTGGACAGGGGGCCTCACTGAAGCTTTCTTT. The encoded protein is CASSIWTGGLTEAFF. The V and J genes are TRBV19 and TRBJ1-1, with 11 bases aligning to TRBD1. The CDR3 extends over 15 amino acids. V was pared by 3 bases and J by 4 bases, with 4 bases of the junction left unmatched. Germline V gene lookup returns CDR1 LNHDA and CDR2 SQIVND (reference sequence). Full variable domain (outside the CDR3, taken from reference TRBV19 and TRBJ1-1): DGGITQSPKYLFRKEGQNVTLSCEQNLNHDAMYWYRQDPGQGLRLIYYSQIVNDFQKGDIAEGYSVSREKKESFPLTVTSAQKNPTAFYLCASSIWTGGLTEAFFGQGTRLTVV.